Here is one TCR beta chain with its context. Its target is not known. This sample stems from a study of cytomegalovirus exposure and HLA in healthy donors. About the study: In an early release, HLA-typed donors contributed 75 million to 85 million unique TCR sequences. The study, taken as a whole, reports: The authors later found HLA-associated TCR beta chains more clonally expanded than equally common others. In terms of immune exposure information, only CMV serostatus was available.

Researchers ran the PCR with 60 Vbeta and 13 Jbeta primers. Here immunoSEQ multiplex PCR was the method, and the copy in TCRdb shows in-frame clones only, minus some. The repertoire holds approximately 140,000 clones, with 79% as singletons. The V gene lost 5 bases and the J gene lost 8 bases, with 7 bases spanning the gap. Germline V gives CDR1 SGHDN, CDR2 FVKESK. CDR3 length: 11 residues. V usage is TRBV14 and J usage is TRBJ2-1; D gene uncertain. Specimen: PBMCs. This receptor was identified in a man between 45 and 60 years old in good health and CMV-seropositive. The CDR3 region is CASSVGYEQFF. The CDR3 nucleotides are TGTGCCAGCAGCGTGGGCTATGAGCAGTTCTTC.